Listed here are 32 T cell receptor beta chains from one sample, sequenced in a study of STAT3 mutations in large granular lymphocyte leukemia (dated by TCRdb to between 2018 and 2021). No antigen is known for these receptors. Library preparation was by the immunoSEQ multiplex PCR assay. The source is immuneACCESS, and TCRdb retained only in-frame sequences with V and J called. Part of the clones is not carried over; for the studies checked, unresolved V genes explain less than half of this, and the remainder is unexplained. The table for this sample lists over 30,000 clones; roughly 86% of them were counted only once. Roughly 13% of the sample comes from the top ten. What the work shows at the level of the full study, not this receptor alone: Every T-LGLL patient showed at least one immunodominant TCRbeta clonotype, and about half showed multiple immunodominant subclonotypes.

The sequencing sample was made of peripheral blood mononuclear cells. Receptors were obtained from a man in his sixties with T-cell large granular lymphocyte leukemia. Some clones in this sample may be carry-over from other donors' samples. The age is the age at diagnosis.

The V gene is TRBV6-6, the J gene TRBJ2-5; D might be TRBD1 (5 bases). Germline-derived CDR1 and CDR2 are MNHNY and SVGAGI (reference sequence). Deletions cut 2 bases from V and 1 base from J, with 11 bases between. The CDR3 is 15 residues long. CDR3 loop: CASSYPGATQETQYF. The CDR3 DNA is TGTGCCAGCAGTTACCCTGGGGCAACCCAAGAGACCCAGTACTTC.

The CDR3 is CASSSGQGDTQYF. CDR3 bases: TGTGCCAGCAGCTCCGGACAGGGAGATACGCAGTATTTT. The chain recombines TRBV5-4 with TRBJ2-3; TRBD1 matches at 8 bases. After removal of 3 bases from V and 5 bases from J, the junction contained 2 bases not matched to a gene. The germline CDR1 and CDR2 sequences are SGHNT and YYREEE (reference sequence). CDR3 length: 13 amino acids.

The chain links TRBV28 to TRBJ2-7; 8 positions agree with TRBD1. The CDR3 is 12 amino acids. V gave up 8 bases and J gave up 3 bases; unmatched junction bases: 3. Germline V gives CDR1 MDHEN, CDR2 SYDVKM. The CDR3 sequence: CASGRGRYEQYF. As DNA, the CDR3 is TGTGCCAGCGGCAGGGGGCGCTACGAGCAGTACTTC.

The V and J genes are TRBV6-6 and TRBJ1-1; D is uncertain. CDR3 length equals 15 residues. Deletions cut 2 bases from V and 0 bases from J, with 10 bases between. The germline V gene has CDR1 MNHNY and CDR2 SVGAGI (reference sequence). The CDR3 DNA reads as TGTGCCAGCAGTTACGGTGGGATTATGAACACTGAAGCTTTCTTT. It encodes CASSYGGIMNTEAFF.

The chain carries TRBV5-6 and TRBJ1-2; D gene ambiguous. There are 11 residues in the CDR3. V lost 4 bases, J lost 13 bases, and 14 bases lay in between. Germline V gene sequence: CDR1 SGHDT, CDR2 YYEEEE. The CDR3 region is CASSVTAFSTF. In DNA form, the CDR3 reads TGTGCCAGCAGCGTCACAGCTTTCTCCACCTTC.

This clone was seen only a few times. This chain uses TRBV6-5 with TRBJ2-2; 10 bases map to TRBD2. Unmatched junction bases numbered 5, after V lost 2 bases and J lost 5 bases. CDR3 length: 16 amino acids. CDR1 and CDR2 (germline): MNHEY, SVGAGI. CDR3 region: CASSYKGLALTGELFF. For the CDR3, the DNA is TGTGCCAGCAGTTACAAGGGACTAGCGTTAACCGGGGAGCTGTTTTTT.

V and J are TRBV5-1 and TRBJ2-5, with a weak D call TRBD1 (5 bases). This CDR3 has 15 residues. V was shortened by 0 bases and J by 1 base, with 10 bases between the two germline ends. Germline lookup yields CDR1 SGHRS and CDR2 YFSETQ. The CDR3 DNA follows: TGCGCCAGCAGCTTGGCCTCTGGGGCCCAAGAGACCCAGTACTTC. This translates into CASSLASGAQETQYF. Looking up the rest from reference TRBV5-1 and TRBJ2-5 gives the full variable domain: KAGVTQTPRYLIKTRGQQVTLSCSPISGHRSVSWYQQTPGQGLQFLFEYFSETQRNKGNFPGRFSGRQFSNSRSEMNVSTLELGDSALYLCASSLASGAQETQYFGPGTRLLVL.

CDR3 sequence: CASSLVPLAGGPYEQYF. The CDR3 bases are TGCGCCAGCAGCTTGGTCCCCCTAGCGGGAGGACCTTACGAGCAGTACTTC. This chain joins TRBV5-1 and TRBJ2-7, with 11 bases fitting TRBD2. The CDR3 runs to 17 residues. Germline-derived CDR1 and CDR2 are SGHRS and YFSETQ. The V and J ends lost 0 bases and 4 bases, in that order; junction bases with no gene match: 9.

In DNA, the CDR3 is TGTGCCAGCAGTGAATTGGGCAGGGGAACTAATGAAAAACTGTTTTTT. Its translation: CASSELGRGTNEKLFF. This chain joins TRBV25-1 and TRBJ1-4, with D possibly being TRBD1 (6 bases). Per the germline V gene, CDR1 is MGHDK and CDR2 is SYGVNS. The CDR3 runs to 16 residues. Trimming took off 1 base at V and 1 base at J, with 10 bases between the two ends.

The rearrangement links TRBV5-1 to TRBJ2-5, with TRBD2 matching over 10 bases. The trim removed 4 bases at V and 4 bases at J, leaving 7 bases unmatched. The germline V gene encodes CDR1 SGHRS and CDR2 YFSETQ. There are 15 residues in the CDR3. CDR3 amino acids: CASSRLAGELETQYF. The CDR3 DNA sequence: TGCGCCAGCAGCCGCCTAGCGGGAGAACTAGAGACCCAGTACTTC.

The chain recombines TRBV19 with TRBJ2-2; D remains ambiguous. Trimming left V 7 bases short and J 0 bases short, with 12 bases between. CDR1 is LNHDA, CDR2 SQIVND, per germline (reference sequence). This CDR3 has 15 amino acids. CDR3 protein: CASTPVLPNTGELFF. CDR3 nucleotide sequence: TGTGCCAGTACTCCAGTACTACCGAACACCGGGGAGCTGTTTTTT.

The chain couples TRBV5-1 to TRBJ2-7; D remains ambiguous. This CDR3 is built from 11 residues. The germline CDR1 and CDR2 sequences are SGHRS and YFSETQ. Trimming removed 3 bases at V and 5 bases at J, with 6 bases between. Here the CDR3 reads CASSSPDEQYF. The CDR3 DNA reads TGCGCCAGCAGCTCCCCCGACGAGCAGTACTTC.

This chain joins TRBV5-1 and TRBJ1-2; D remains unclear. This CDR3 region has 14 residues. CDR1 SGHRS and CDR2 YFSETQ come from the germline V gene. The V gene lost 4 bases and the J gene lost 4 bases, with 14 bases spanning the gap. The CDR3 sequence: CASSTLRGAYGYTF. For the CDR3, the DNA is TGCGCCAGCAGCACCCTCAGAGGAGCCTATGGCTACACCTTC.

The CDR3: CASGDTGSSGYTF. DNA of the CDR3: TGTGCCAGCGGGGACACAGGGAGCAGTGGCTACACCTTC. The rearrangement links TRBV6-1 to TRBJ1-2, with TRBD1 as a possible D gene (6 bases). The CDR3 consists of 13 residues. V lost 8 bases, J lost 7 bases, and 17 bases lay in between. From germline, CDR1 is MNHNS and CDR2 SASEGT.

The CDR3 DNA follows: TGCGCCAGCAGCCAAGCCGGGGACCTCCAAGAGACCCAGTACTTC. It encodes CASSQAGDLQETQYF. The V call is TRBV4-3, the J call TRBJ2-5; D is tentatively TRBD1 or TRBD2 (5 bases each). Per the germline V gene, CDR1 is LGHNA and CDR2 is YSLEER. V lost 1 base to trimming and J lost 1 base, with 10 bases between them. The CDR3 extends over 15 amino acids.

The DNA of the CDR3 is TGTGCCTGGACCCTAGGTGGGACAGGGGCTTTCTTT. Amino acids: CAWTLGGTGAFF. The genes are TRBV30 and TRBJ1-1, with 9 bases aligning to TRBD1. Germline-derived CDR1 and CDR2 are GTSNPN and SVGIG (reference sequence). CDR3 length equals 12 residues. V shed 4 bases and J 11 bases; nucleotides not matched to a gene: 8.

The chain links TRBV5-1 to TRBJ1-1, with a weak D call TRBD1 (6 bases). Germline CDR1 is SGHRS and CDR2 is YFSETQ. CDR3 length: 15 residues. The ends were cut back, 4 bases at V and 5 bases at J, with 18 bases in the middle. The CDR3 loop is CASSPGLGGGTEAFF. The CDR3 region has the DNA TGCGCCAGCAGCCCTGGTCTGGGGGGCGGAACTGAAGCTTTCTTT.

The genes are TRBV28 and TRBJ2-7; TRBD2 matches at 12 bases. J was trimmed by 7 bases and V by 6 bases; bases with no gene match: 7. The CDR3 is 14 amino acids. Germline values: CDR1 MDHEN, CDR2 SYDVKM. This chain's CDR3 is CASRPLAGGREQYF. The CDR3 coding sequence is TGTGCCAGCAGACCACTAGCGGGAGGCAGGGAGCAGTACTTC.

V and J are TRBV28 and TRBJ2-7; D unresolved. V was shortened by 8 bases and J by 2 bases, with 13 bases between the two germline ends. Germline V lookup: CDR1 MDHEN, CDR2 SYDVKM. The CDR3 runs 13 residues. CDR3 nucleotide sequence: TGTGCCAGCGCCCGAGCGCCTACCTACGAGCAGTACTTC. This translates into CASARAPTYEQYF. Drawing the rest from reference TRBV28 and TRBJ2-7, the complete variable domain is DVKVTQSSRYLVKRTGEKVFLECVQDMDHENMFWYRQDPGLGLRLIYFSYDVKMKEKGDIPEGYSVSREKKERFSLILESASTNQTSMYLCASARAPTYEQYFGPGTRLTVT.

The V and J genes are TRBV27 and TRBJ1-5; 8 nucleotides align to TRBD1. The CDR3 spans 15 residues. From germline, CDR1 is MNHEY and CDR2 SMNVEV (reference sequence). V shed 5 bases and J 9 bases; nucleotides not matched to a gene: 12. CDR3 residues: CASSPTPTGVLPQHF. DNA for the CDR3: TGTGCCAGCAGTCCAACCCCGACAGGGGTCTTGCCCCAGCATTTT.

The V call is TRBV28, the J call TRBJ2-1; TRBD2 agrees at 12 bases. Unmatched junction bases numbered 6, after V lost 6 bases and J lost 3 bases. The CDR3 sequence is 16 residues long. Germline V lookup: CDR1 MDHEN, CDR2 SYDVKM. The CDR3 spells CASRSILAGGYNEQFF. Written as DNA, the CDR3 is TGTGCCAGCAGGTCAATACTAGCGGGAGGCTACAATGAGCAGTTCTTC.

The chain recombines TRBV6-5 with TRBJ2-1; no reliable D call. The germline CDR1 and CDR2 sequences are MNHEY and SVGAGI. Trimming removed 7 bases at V and 8 bases at J, with 18 bases between. This CDR3 is built from 14 residues. The CDR3 is CASTDATRVHEQFF. The DNA of the CDR3 is TGTGCCAGCACCGATGCGACGAGAGTCCATGAGCAGTTCTTC.

The rearrangement uses TRBV19 and TRBJ1-1, with D hard to call. CDR1 is LNHDA and CDR2 is SQIVND in the germline V gene (reference sequence). V was trimmed by 3 bases and J by 3 bases, leaving 8 bases between them. The CDR3 length is 13 residues. CDR3 bases: TGTGCCAGTAGTATTGGTGGGGACACTGAAGCTTTCTTT. This translates into CASSIGGDTEAFF.

The sample holds one count of this clone. J is TRBJ2-2 and V is TRBV18; D remains unclear. Between the trimmed V and J ends, which lost 3 bases and 1 base, there was a span of 6 bases. The CDR3 length is 14 residues. Germline V gene sequence: CDR1 KGHSH, CDR2 LQKENI. CDR3 residues: CASSPLRNTGELFF. The CDR3 DNA reads TGTGCCAGCTCACCCCTTCGGAACACCGGGGAGCTGTTTTTT.

This clone was recorded once. The chain joins TRBV27 to TRBJ2-2; 15 bases match TRBD2. CDR1 MNHEY and CDR2 SMNVEV come from the germline V gene (reference sequence). With V trimmed by 2 bases and J by 4 bases, 2 bases remained unmatched. The CDR3 extends over 17 amino acids. CDR3 in DNA: TGTGCCAGCAGTTTAAGGGGACTAGCGGGAGGCACCGGGGAGCTGTTTTTT. Translation gives CASSLRGLAGGTGELFF.

There are a few counts of this clone. CDR3 amino acids: CASSYGARGSNQPQHF. DNA of the CDR3: TGTGCCAGCAGCTATGGGGCAAGGGGTAGCAATCAGCCCCAGCATTTT. The chain couples TRBV28 to TRBJ1-5, with a tentative D call TRBD1 (5 bases). With 6 bases removed from V and 0 bases from J, the gap between germline ends came to 15 bases. The CDR3 totals 16 residues. The V gene's germline CDR1 is MDHEN and CDR2 SYDVKM. The full variable domain, completed using reference TRBV28 and TRBJ1-5, is DVKVTQSSRYLVKRTGEKVFLECVQDMDHENMFWYRQDPGLGLRLIYFSYDVKMKEKGDIPEGYSVSREKKERFSLILESASTNQTSMYLCASSYGARGSNQPQHFGDGTRLSIL.

The chain carries TRBV9 and TRBJ2-3, with 10 bases matching TRBD2. CDR1 is SGDLS, CDR2 YYNGEE, per germline. V lost 3 bases, J lost 3 bases, and 7 bases stayed unmatched. This CDR3 has 16 residues. Here the CDR3 reads CASSAAGTSVTDTQYF. CDR3 bases: TGTGCCAGCAGCGCCGCCGGGACTAGCGTTACAGATACGCAGTATTTT.

This clone was seen a handful of times. The chain is built from TRBV4-2 and TRBJ1-5; D gene uncertain. CDR3 length: 15 amino acids. V was trimmed by 1 base and J by 0 bases, leaving 7 bases between them. The germline V gene has CDR1 LGHNA and CDR2 YNFKEQ. In DNA, the CDR3 is TGTGCCAGCAGCCAAGCCTGGGGTAGCAATCAGCCCCAGCATTTT. Its translation is CASSQAWGSNQPQHF.

This chain joins TRBV10-2 and TRBJ2-3; 9 bases match TRBD2. The CDR3 spans 14 residues. Germline values: CDR1 WSHSY, CDR2 SAAADI. With V trimmed by 9 bases and J by 1 base, 5 bases remained unmatched. CDR3 protein: CASLIAGGTDTQYF. The CDR3 DNA sequence: TGCGCCAGTCTAATAGCGGGGGGCACAGATACGCAGTATTTT.

The V gene is TRBV6-5, the J gene TRBJ1-2; perhaps TRBD1 as D (5 bases). The CDR3 is 11 amino acids. V was trimmed by 6 bases and J by 8 bases, leaving 10 bases between them. The germline V gene has CDR1 MNHEY and CDR2 SVGAGI. The CDR3 loop reads CASRQEGGYTF. CDR3 nucleotide sequence: TGTGCCAGCAGACAGGAGGGAGGCTACACCTTC.

This chain connects TRBV7-9 to TRBJ2-7, with D perhaps matching TRBD2 (5 bases). V shed 1 base and J shed 4 bases, with 20 bases lying between them. The CDR3 sequence is 17 residues long. Germline assignment: CDR1 SEHNR and CDR2 FQNEAQ (reference sequence). CDR3 region: CASSLDPPAEQKYEQYF. CDR3 sequence (DNA): TGTGCCAGCAGCTTAGACCCGCCAGCGGAGCAAAAGTACGAGCAGTACTTC.

The chain links TRBV6-1 to TRBJ2-5; 9 bases match TRBD1. This CDR3 contains 14 residues. Germline V gene data show CDR1 as MNHNS and CDR2 as SASEGT. The V segment lost 8 bases and the J segment 5 bases; nucleotides outside the gene matches: 9. The CDR3 region is CASLLTTGGETQYF. For the CDR3, the DNA is TGTGCCAGCCTCCTAACGACAGGGGGGGAGACCCAGTACTTC.